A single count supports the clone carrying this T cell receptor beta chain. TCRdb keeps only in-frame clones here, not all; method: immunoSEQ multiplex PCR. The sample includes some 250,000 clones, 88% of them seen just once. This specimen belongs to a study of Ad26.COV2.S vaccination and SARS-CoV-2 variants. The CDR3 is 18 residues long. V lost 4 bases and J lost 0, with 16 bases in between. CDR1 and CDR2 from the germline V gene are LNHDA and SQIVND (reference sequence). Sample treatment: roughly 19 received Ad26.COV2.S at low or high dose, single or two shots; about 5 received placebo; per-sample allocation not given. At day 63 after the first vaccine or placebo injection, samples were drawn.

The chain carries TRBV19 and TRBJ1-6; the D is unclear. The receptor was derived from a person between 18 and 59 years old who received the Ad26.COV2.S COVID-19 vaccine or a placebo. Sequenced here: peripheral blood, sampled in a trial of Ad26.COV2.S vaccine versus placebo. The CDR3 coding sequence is TGTGCCAGTAGTAAAAAGGCTACAGCGAGCTCCTATAATTCACCCCTCCACTTT. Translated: CASSKKATASSYNSPLHF.